The 32 T cell receptor beta chains reported below all come from one sample, sequenced in a study of blood T cell repertoires in COVID-19. The table came from immunoSEQ multiplex PCR; TCRdb's copy has only in-frame clones and leaves some out. The sample shows more than 55,000 clones, less than 75% of them seen only once. Sequencing input: peripheral blood. The receptors here all came from a woman between 70 and 85 years old with acute or convalescent COVID-19.

This clone has only one observation. The CDR3, as DNA: TGTGCCAGCAGCTTACCGACAGGGGGCACTAACTATGGCTACACCTTC. It codes for CASSLPTGGTNYGYTF. The chain employs TRBV11-2 and TRBJ1-2; TRBD1 matches at 10 bases. Trimming cost V 2 bases and J 0 bases; bases outside gene matches: 3. CDR1 and CDR2 (germline): SGHAT, FQNNGV. The CDR3 runs to 16 residues. The entire variable domain, with the rest obtained from reference TRBV11-2 and TRBJ1-2, is as follows: EAGVAQSPRYKIIEKRQSVAFWCNPISGHATLYWYQQILGQGPKLLIQFQNNGVVDDSQLPKDRFSAERLKGVDSTLKIQPAKLEDSAVYLCASSLPTGGTNYGYTFGSGTRLTVV.

The chain joins TRBV12-5 to TRBJ2-1, with D possibly being TRBD1 (5 bases). Germline lookup yields CDR1 LGHNT and CDR2 FRNRAP. Trimming removed 7 bases at V and 0 bases at J, with 13 bases between. The CDR3 sequence is 15 residues long. The CDR3, as DNA: TGTGCTAGTGTTTTAAGGGGCAGCTCCTACAATGAGCAGTTCTTC. This codes for CASVLRGSSYNEQFF.

J is TRBJ1-2 and V is TRBV5-1, with a possible D match to TRBD1 (5 bases). The V and J ends lost 4 bases and 7 bases respectively, with 14 bases between them. There are 13 residues in the CDR3. CDR1 and CDR2 (germline): SGHRS, YFSETQ. The CDR3 region is CASSVTQGSGYTF. For the CDR3, the DNA is TGCGCCAGCAGCGTGACCCAGGGTAGTGGCTACACCTTC.

The V and J genes are TRBV5-8 and TRBJ2-2, with 11 bases fitting TRBD1. The CDR3 is made up of 16 amino acids. Trimming cost V 4 bases and J 1 base; bases outside gene matches: 3. Germline V gene lookup returns CDR1 SGHTS and CDR2 YDEGEE. CDR3 sequence: CASSMGTGGNTGELFF. The CDR3 bases are TGTGCCAGCAGCATGGGGACAGGGGGGAACACCGGGGAGCTGTTTTTT.

This clone was seen a handful of times. This chain's CDR3 is CASCTGSGEQYF. The DNA of the CDR3 is TGTGCCAGCTGCACAGGTTCCGGGGAGCAGTACTTC. The V call is TRBV5-6, the J call TRBJ2-7; D may be TRBD1 (5 bases). V gave up 7 bases and J gave up 7 bases, with 15 bases separating them. This CDR3 has 12 residues. Germline CDR1 and CDR2: SGHDT and YYEEEE. Based on the CDR3 plus reference TRBV5-6 and TRBJ2-7, the full variable domain is DAGVTQSPTHLIKTRGQQVTLRCSPKSGHDTVSWYQQALGQGPQFIFQYYEEEERQRGNFPDRFSGHQFPNYSSELNVNALLLGDSALYLCASCTGSGEQYFGPGTRLTVT.

V and J are TRBV10-3 and TRBJ1-5, with 7 nucleotides matching TRBD1. The CDR3 totals 15 residues. V was pared by 4 bases and J by 5 bases, with 8 bases of the junction left unmatched. CDR1 and CDR2 from the germline V gene are ENHRY and SYGVKD. DNA for the CDR3: TGTGCCATCAGTGCCAGCAGGGGGGTCGATCAGCCCCAGCATTTT. Translation gives CAISASRGVDQPQHF.

The chain couples TRBV4-1 to TRBJ2-7; TRBD1 might be the D (6 bases). Germline CDR1 reads MGHRA; CDR2 reads YSYEKL. This CDR3 region has 14 residues. V lost 1 base, J lost 6 bases, and 13 bases lay in between. CDR3 DNA: TGCGCCAGCAGCCAAGGGGACAATCGGGGCGAGCAGTACTTC. It encodes CASSQGDNRGEQYF.

This clone has ten or more counts. This chain connects TRBV5-5 to TRBJ1-3; 8 positions agree with TRBD1. Germline values: CDR1 SGHKS, CDR2 YYEKEE (reference sequence). This CDR3 is 18 amino acids long. V shed 0 bases, J shed 0 bases, and the junction held 8 bases outside the gene matches. The CDR3 region has the DNA TGTGCCAGCAGCTTGGGTCCCGGGACAGGAACCTCTGGAAACACCATATATTTT. Its protein is CASSLGPGTGTSGNTIYF.

This sequence joins TRBV2 and TRBJ1-2, with D unresolved. This CDR3 region has 16 residues. In germline, CDR1 is SNHLY, CDR2 FYNNEI. The V end was cut by 2 bases, the J end by 4 bases, with 17 bases between. The CDR3 is CASSEPRGPPFYGYTF. The CDR3 bases are TGTGCCAGCAGTGAACCTCGAGGGCCTCCCTTCTATGGCTACACCTTC. The variable domain in full, with the rest retrieved from reference TRBV2 and TRBJ1-2, is EPEVTQTPSHQVTQMGQEVILRCVPISNHLYFYWYRQILGQKVEFLVSFYNNEISEKSEIFDDQFSVERPDGSNFTLKIRSTKLEDSAMYFCASSEPRGPPFYGYTFGSGTRLTVV.

In its sample, this clone was seen a few times. The chain joins TRBV5-6 to TRBJ1-1, with TRBD1 matching over 10 bases. The germline gives CDR1 SGHDT, CDR2 YYEEEE. This CDR3 has 15 amino acids. Losses at the gene ends were 1 base for V and 6 bases for J; bases not matched to a gene: 6. The CDR3 coding sequence is TGTGCCAGCAGCTTGACCGGGACAGGGGAAGCTGAAGCTTTCTTT. Its protein product is CASSLTGTGEAEAFF.

The J gene is TRBJ1-5, the V gene TRBV7-2; weak D call: TRBD1 (5 bases). The germline gives CDR1 SGHTA, CDR2 FQGNSA. V was clipped by 5 bases and J by 0 bases, with 17 bases between them. This CDR3 spans 17 amino acids. The CDR3 sequence is CASSPRGAAYSNQPQHF. In nucleotides, the CDR3 is TGTGCCAGCAGCCCACGTGGGGCAGCTTATAGCAATCAGCCCCAGCATTTT.

This chain links TRBV24-1 with TRBJ2-5; D is perhaps TRBD2 (6 bases). The CDR3 contains 17 residues. CDR1 is KGHDR, CDR2 SFDVKD, per germline. Trimming shortened V by 0 bases and J by 6 bases, and 19 bases separated the two germline ends. The CDR3: CATSDLIGRPRLKTQYF. The CDR3 DNA sequence: TGTGCCACCAGTGATTTGATCGGGAGACCGCGATTGAAGACCCAGTACTTC.

This chain uses TRBV6-5 with TRBJ2-1; possible D gene TRBD1, 6 bases. Trimming removed 2 bases from V and 3 bases from J, with 8 bases in between. Looked up from germline, CDR1 is MNHEY and CDR2 is SVGAGI. The CDR3 loop spans 14 amino acids. The CDR3 region is CASSYGGDYNEQFF. DNA of the CDR3: TGTGCCAGCAGTTACGGGGGCGACTACAATGAGCAGTTCTTC.

This chain joins TRBV3-1 (or the pseudogene TRBV3-2) and TRBJ2-2; 8 bases match TRBD1. The V segment lost 6 bases and the J segment 3 bases; nucleotides outside the gene matches: 6. This CDR3 spans 15 amino acids. The germline gives CDR1 LGHDT, CDR2 YNNKEL (reference sequence). The CDR3 DNA is TGTGCCAGCAGTAACGGACAGGGCTACACCGGGGAGCTGTTTTTT. Amino acid sequence: CASSNGQGYTGELFF.

The sample holds a few counts of this clone. The chain links TRBV21-1 to TRBJ1-1; the table names TRBD1, a call not compared with the DNA. TRBV21-1 is classified as a pseudogene. The CDR3 is made up of 16 amino acids. DNA of the CDR3: TGTGCCAGCAGCAAAAAAAGCCGGCCGGGGACAGGTGAAGCTTTCTTT. It yields the protein CASSKKSRPGTGEAFF.

This clone was found once. V is TRBV12-1 and J is TRBJ1-3; TRBD1 reflects the table's D call only, with no check against the DNA. TRBV12-1 is a pseudogene. The CDR3 has 14 amino acids. CDR3 sequence: CASRGGQGGNTIYF. CDR3 coding DNA: TGTGCCAGCAGGGGCGGACAGGGCGGCAACACCATATATTTT.

The chain joins TRBV3-1 (or the pseudogene TRBV3-2) to TRBJ1-2; 7 positions agree with TRBD1. The CDR3 has 14 amino acids. Germline assignment: CDR1 LGHDT and CDR2 YNNKEL (reference sequence). After removal of 0 bases from V and 5 bases from J, the junction contained 3 bases not matched to a gene. The CDR3 region has the DNA TGTGCCAGCAGCCAAGAGAGGGGGCGTTATGGCTACACCTTC. This gives the protein CASSQERGRYGYTF.

Remarks on this clone: This CDR3 is also generated by other DNA sequences in the sample. The chain is built from TRBV7-9 and TRBJ1-1; no clear D. Germline-derived CDR1 and CDR2 are SEHNR and FQNEAQ (reference sequence). The CDR3 is 13 amino acids. Trimming removed 2 bases at V and 4 bases at J, with 8 bases between. The CDR3 nucleotides read TGTGCCAGCAGCTTACAAGGGAGCACTGAAGCTTTCTTT. Residues: CASSLQGSTEAFF.

The chain combines TRBV4-1 with TRBJ1-1, with D possibly TRBD1 on 5 matching bases. The germline V and J ends were trimmed by 4 bases and 11 bases, with 23 bases remaining between them. Germline CDR1 reads MGHRA; CDR2 reads YSYEKL. The CDR3 runs to 15 residues. The CDR3 spells CASSRGVGGGYTAFF. DNA of the CDR3: TGCGCCAGCAGCCGAGGGGTGGGGGGAGGCTATACGGCTTTCTTT.

This clone was found once. This chain joins TRBV30 and TRBJ1-2, with 7 bases aligning to TRBD1. Trimming removed 5 bases from V and 0 bases from J; junction bases left unmatched: 9. The CDR3 spans 15 residues. Germline V CDR1 and CDR2: GTSNPN, SVGIG (reference sequence). The CDR3 protein is CAWEFSDRPNYGYTF. For the CDR3, the DNA is TGTGCCTGGGAATTCTCGGACAGGCCTAACTATGGCTACACCTTC.

This clone showed up just once. The genes are TRBV6-4 and TRBJ2-1, with 9 bases matching TRBD1. The CDR3 is 16 residues long. The J segment lost 6 bases and the V segment lost 5 bases, leaving 11 bases of the junction unmatched. CDR1 is MRHNA, CDR2 SNTAGT, per germline. CDR3 DNA sequence: TGTGCCAGCAGTCTCTCCGGGACAGGGTCTTTCAATGAGCAGTTCTTC. It specifies CASSLSGTGSFNEQFF.

V and J are TRBV12-5 and TRBJ1-1; D remains unclear. Trimming removed 2 bases from V and 1 base from J, with 8 bases in between. This CDR3 region has 14 residues. Germline CDR1 and CDR2: LGHNT and FRNRAP. CDR3 DNA sequence: TGTGCTAGTGGTTTGCCACTAAGGAACACTGAAGCTTTCTTT. Translation gives CASGLPLRNTEAFF.

V gene TRBV27 combines with J gene TRBJ2-1; TRBD1 is a possible D gene (6 bases). Germline CDR1 MNHEY, CDR2 SMNVEV (reference sequence). The CDR3 is made up of 16 amino acids. V gave up 1 base and J gave up 11 bases, with 21 bases separating them. This CDR3 reads CASSLYVSGTLPKQFF. In nucleotides, the CDR3 is TGTGCCAGCAGTTTATATGTGTCAGGGACACTCCCAAAGCAGTTCTTC.

V gene TRBV5-1 combines with J gene TRBJ2-4; 7 bases map to TRBD1. The CDR3 has 16 residues. Germline CDR1 and CDR2: SGHRS and YFSETQ. The trim removed 4 bases at V and 3 bases at J, leaving 10 bases unmatched. In nucleotides, the CDR3 is TGCGCCAGCAGCCGAACAGGGGAGAGAGGCAAAAACATTCAGTACTTC. It yields the protein CASSRTGERGKNIQYF.

The chain links TRBV5-1 to TRBJ2-4; D is ambiguous. Germline loops: CDR1 SGHRS, CDR2 YFSETQ. With 4 bases removed from V and 0 bases from J, the gap between germline ends came to 17 bases. The CDR3 contains 17 residues. This chain's CDR3 is CASSPRRSTKAKNIQYF. CDR3 in DNA: TGCGCCAGCAGCCCTCGGCGATCGACAAAAGCCAAAAACATTCAGTACTTC.

V usage is TRBV7-9 and J usage is TRBJ1-1; D is uncertain. The CDR3 has 13 amino acids. Trimming stripped 4 bases from V and 1 base from J, with 7 bases between. The germline V gene encodes CDR1 SEHNR and CDR2 FQNEAQ (reference sequence). The chain's CDR3 is CASSWLPNTEAFF. The DNA for the CDR3 is TGTGCCAGCAGCTGGCTCCCGAACACTGAAGCTTTCTTT.

The chain combines TRBV10-3 with TRBJ1-5, with TRBD1 as a possible D gene (6 bases). Germline V gene data show CDR1 as ENHRY and CDR2 as SYGVKD. V was cut by 6 bases and J by 0 bases, with 12 bases left in between. The CDR3 is 15 residues long. The CDR3: CAIRAQGDSNQPQHF. CDR3 nucleotides: TGTGCCATCAGGGCACAGGGAGATAGCAATCAGCCCCAGCATTTT.

A few counts support this clone. For the CDR3, the DNA is TGCAGCCCGGGGGAGCTCGAGGGAAGCTACACCTTC. Its translation: CSPGELEGSYTF. The V gene is TRBV29-1, the J gene TRBJ1-2; possible D gene TRBD1, 5 bases. The CDR3 is made up of 12 amino acids. Trimming cost V 8 bases and J 9 bases, with 19 bases left between them. Looked up from germline, CDR1 is SQVTM and CDR2 is ANQGSEA.

The table lists this clone with a count of one. The chain links TRBV9 to TRBJ2-5, with TRBD2 as a possible D gene (6 bases). V lost 4 bases and J lost 5, with 18 bases in between. The CDR3 has 15 amino acids. Per germline, CDR1 SGDLS and CDR2 YYNGEE. CDR3 bases: TGTGCCAGCAGCCCCCGGGGGAGGCCTGGGGAGACCCAGTACTTC. It translates to CASSPRGRPGETQYF.

The chain carries TRBV19 and TRBJ2-6; D possibly corresponds to TRBD1 (6 bases). The length of the CDR3 is 15 residues. The V and J ends lost 8 bases and 2 bases respectively, with 13 bases between them. CDR1 LNHDA and CDR2 SQIVND come from the germline V gene (reference sequence). CDR3 sequence: CASRLQGTGANVLTF. The CDR3 DNA sequence: TGTGCCAGTCGCCTACAGGGTACTGGGGCCAACGTCCTGACTTTC.

The V call is TRBV3-1 (or the pseudogene TRBV3-2), the J call TRBJ2-1; 7 bases align to TRBD2. The J segment lost 1 base and the V segment lost 1 base, leaving 4 bases of the junction unmatched. This CDR3 region has 16 residues. Per germline, CDR1 LGHDT and CDR2 YNNKEL (reference sequence). The CDR3 sequence is CASSQGLGGSYNEQFF. In DNA, the CDR3 is TGTGCCAGCAGCCAAGGTCTGGGGGGGTCCTACAATGAGCAGTTCTTC.

V usage is TRBV5-6 and J usage is TRBJ1-1; D may be TRBD1 (5 bases). V lost 6 bases and J 5 bases, leaving 20 bases between the germline ends. Germline V CDR1 and CDR2: SGHDT, YYEEEE. The CDR3 is made up of 15 amino acids. In nucleotides, the CDR3 is TGTGCCAGCACCGCAAGGGGTAGGTCCCCGACTGAAGCTTTCTTT. Amino acid sequence: CASTARGRSPTEAFF.